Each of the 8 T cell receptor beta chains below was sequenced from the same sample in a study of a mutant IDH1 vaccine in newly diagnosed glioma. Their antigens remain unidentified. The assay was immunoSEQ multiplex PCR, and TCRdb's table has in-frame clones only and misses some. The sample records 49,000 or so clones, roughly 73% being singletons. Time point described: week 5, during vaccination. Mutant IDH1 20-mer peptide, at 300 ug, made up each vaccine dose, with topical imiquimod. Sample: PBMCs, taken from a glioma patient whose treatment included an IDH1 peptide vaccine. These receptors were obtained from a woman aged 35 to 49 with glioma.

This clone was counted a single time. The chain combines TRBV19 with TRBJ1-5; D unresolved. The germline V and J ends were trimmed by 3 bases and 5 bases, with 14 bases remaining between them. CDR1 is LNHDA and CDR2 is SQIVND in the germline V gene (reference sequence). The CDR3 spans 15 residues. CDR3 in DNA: TGTGCCAGTAGTATCGGGAGGCCTTTCGATCAGCCCCAGCATTTT. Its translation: CASSIGRPFDQPQHF.

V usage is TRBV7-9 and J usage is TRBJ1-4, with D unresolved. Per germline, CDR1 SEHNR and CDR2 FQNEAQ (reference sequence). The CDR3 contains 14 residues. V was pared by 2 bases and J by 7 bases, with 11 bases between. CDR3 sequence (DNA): TGTGCCAGCAGCTTAACACAATCCGGTGAAAAACTGTTTTTT. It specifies CASSLTQSGEKLFF.

The CDR3 region has the DNA TGTGCCAGCAGCCCGAACCCTAGCGGATCCCCCCACGAGCAGTACTTC. Amino acid sequence: CASSPNPSGSPHEQYF. J is TRBJ2-7 and V is TRBV7-8, with 7 bases identical to TRBD2. V lost 5 bases, J lost 5 bases, and 15 bases stayed unmatched. This CDR3 is built from 16 residues. From germline, CDR1 is SGHVS and CDR2 FQNEAQ.

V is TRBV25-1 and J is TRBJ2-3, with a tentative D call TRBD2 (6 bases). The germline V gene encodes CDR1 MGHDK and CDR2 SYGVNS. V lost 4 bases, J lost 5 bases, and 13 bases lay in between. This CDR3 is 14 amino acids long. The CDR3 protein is CASSASQGGDTQYF. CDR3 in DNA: TGTGCCAGCAGTGCTTCCCAGGGAGGAGATACGCAGTATTTT.

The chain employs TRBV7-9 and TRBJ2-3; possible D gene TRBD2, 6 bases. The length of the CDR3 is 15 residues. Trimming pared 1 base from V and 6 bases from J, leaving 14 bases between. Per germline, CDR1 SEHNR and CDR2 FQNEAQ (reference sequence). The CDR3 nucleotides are TGTGCCAGCAGCTTAGAAGCTGGGGCGGGGGATACGCAGTATTTT. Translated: CASSLEAGAGDTQYF.

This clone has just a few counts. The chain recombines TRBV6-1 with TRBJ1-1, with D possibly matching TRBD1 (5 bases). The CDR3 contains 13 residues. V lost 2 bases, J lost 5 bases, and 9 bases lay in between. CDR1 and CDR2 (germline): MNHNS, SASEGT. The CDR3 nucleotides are TGTGCCAGCAGTGAATGGGGGGAGACTGAAGCTTTCTTT. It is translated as CASSEWGETEAFF.

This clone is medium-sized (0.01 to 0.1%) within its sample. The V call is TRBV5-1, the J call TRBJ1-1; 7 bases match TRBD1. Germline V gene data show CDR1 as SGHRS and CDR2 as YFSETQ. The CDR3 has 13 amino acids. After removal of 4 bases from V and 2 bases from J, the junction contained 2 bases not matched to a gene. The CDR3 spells CASSRDRNTEAFF. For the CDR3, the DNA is TGCGCCAGCAGCCGGGACAGAAACACTGAAGCTTTCTTT.

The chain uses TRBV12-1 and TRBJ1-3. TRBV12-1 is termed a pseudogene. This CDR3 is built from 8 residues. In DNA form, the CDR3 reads TGTGCCAGCCCCCCCATATATTTT. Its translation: CASPPIYF.